A selection of T cell receptor beta chains follows, all from one sample in a study of Graves' ophthalmopathy and Graves' hyperthyroidism. MiXCR, applied by TCRdb to the multiplex PCR reads, yields one record per CDR3 protein. The sample contains about 380,000 distinct CDR3 sequences, roughly 15% of which appear only once. The sequenced sample consisted of peripheral blood. Receptor source: a woman aged 18-29 years with stable Graves' hyperthyroidism. The CDR3 runs from the conserved cysteine through the conserved F or W. A D gene is named only where the DNA matches it firmly. The size entry is marked missing in some rows and otherwise reads once, few, many or a size class.

J,V,size,D,DNA,CDR3
TRBJ1-3,TRBV12-3/TRBV12-4,many,NA,TGTGCCAGCAGTTCCGACTCTGGAAACACCATATATTTT,CASSSDSGNTIYF
TRBJ2-6,TRBV6-2/TRBV6-3,NA,NA,TGTGCCAGCAGTTACGGTGGACGGAGCACCTCTGGGGCCAACGTCCTGACTTTC,CASSYGGRSTSGANVLTF
TRBJ2-5,TRBV3-1,few,TRBD2,TGTGCCAGCAGCCAAGAACTAGCGGTGGAGACCCAGTACTTC,CASSQELAVETQYF
TRBJ1-6,TRBV2,many,TRBD1,TGTGCCAGCGGTCAGACAGGGAATAATTCACCCCTCCACTTT,CASGQTGNNSPLHF
TRBJ1-2,TRBV18,few,NA,TGTGCCAGCTCACCGACCCGGACAGACTTATATGGCTACACCTTC,CASSPTRTDLYGYTF
TRBJ2-2,TRBV7-2,many,TRBD1,TGTGCCAGCAGTTCGGACAGGGGCGACACCGGGGAGCTGTTTTTT,CASSSDRGDTGELFF
TRBJ2-1,TRBV12-5,few,TRBD2,TGTGCTAGTGGTCCCCGGGAGGGGATACGTGGGAATGAGCAGTTCTTC,CASGPREGIRGNEQFF
TRBJ1-1,TRBV6-2/TRBV6-3,many,NA,TGTGCCAGCAGACAGGCTCCCACTGAAGCTTTCTTT,CASRQAPTEAFF
TRBJ1-2,TRBV10-3,many,NA,TGTGCCATCAGTGTGGACAGCCTATCTGGGTATGGCTACACCTTC,CAISVDSLSGYGYTF
TRBJ1-1,TRBV19,many,TRBD1,TGTGCCAGTAGCCTACAGGGGGGTAGTTTGTACACTGAAGCTTTCTTT,CASSLQGGSLYTEAFF
TRBJ1-2,TRBV5-6,many,NA,TGTGCCAGCAGCTTGGGTCGGAACCACTATGGCTACACCTTC,CASSLGRNHYGYTF